The TCR beta chain under discussion was sequenced for a study of CD8 T cells in ankylosing spondylitis. Study findings and constraints: There were earlier reports of some motif variants in reactive arthritis synovial fluid and blood. Roughly eight highly homologous variants made up a TCR beta motif that seemed to typify ankylosing spondylitis blood. Matched synovial fluid from ankylosing spondylitis patients was reported to be enriched for disease-linked clones.

The CDR3 length is 14 residues. Trimming removed 5 bases from V and 1 base from J, with 13 bases in between. From germline, CDR1 is DFQATT and CDR2 SNEGSKA (reference sequence). With molecular barcodes, quantitative 5'-RACE was used to make the TCR beta libraries. MiXCR, run by TCRdb on the 5' RACE reads, gives a single entry per CDR3 protein. The sample records about 540,000 distinct CDR3 sequences, roughly 13% being singletons. This clonotype has a handful of counts. Antigen: not known. This clonotype originated in a male donor with ankylosing spondylitis. The genes are TRBV20-1 and TRBJ2-3, with D possibly being TRBD2 (6 bases). Sequenced sample: blood, either unsorted or a sorted T cell fraction (not recorded which). In nucleotides, the CDR3 is TGCAGTGCTTTCTGGACTATCCGCACAGATACGCAGTATTTT. Translated: CSAFWTIRTDTQYF.